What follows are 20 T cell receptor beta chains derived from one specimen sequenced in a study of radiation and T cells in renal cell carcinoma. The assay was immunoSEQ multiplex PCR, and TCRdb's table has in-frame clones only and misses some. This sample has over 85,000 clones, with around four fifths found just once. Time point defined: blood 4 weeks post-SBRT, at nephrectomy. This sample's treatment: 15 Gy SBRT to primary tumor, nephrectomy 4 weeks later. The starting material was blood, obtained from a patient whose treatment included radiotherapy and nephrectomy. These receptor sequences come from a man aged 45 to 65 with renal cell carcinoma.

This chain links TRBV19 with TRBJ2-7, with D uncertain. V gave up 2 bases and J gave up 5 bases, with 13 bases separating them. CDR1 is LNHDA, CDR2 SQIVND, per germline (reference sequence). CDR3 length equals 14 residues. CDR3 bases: TGTGCCAGTAGTATAACGTCCCAGCACCACGAGCAGTACTTC. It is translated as CASSITSQHHEQYF.

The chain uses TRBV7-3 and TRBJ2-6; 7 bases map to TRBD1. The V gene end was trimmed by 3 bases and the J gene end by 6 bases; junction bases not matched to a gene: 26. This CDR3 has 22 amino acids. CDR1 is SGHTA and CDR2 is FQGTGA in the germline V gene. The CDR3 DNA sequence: TGTGCCAGCAGCTTGCGACCGGGACAGTCTGGTACACCCACTTCTTTGGCCAACGTCCTGACTTTC. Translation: CASSLRPGQSGTPTSLANVLTF.

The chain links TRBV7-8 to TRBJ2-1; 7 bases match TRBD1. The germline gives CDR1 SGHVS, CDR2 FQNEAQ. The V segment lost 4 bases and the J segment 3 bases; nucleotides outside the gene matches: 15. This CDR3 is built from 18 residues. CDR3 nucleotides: TGTGCCAGCAGCTCTACGGCGCAGGGACAGCTCCTCTACAATGAGCAGTTCTTC. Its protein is CASSSTAQGQLLYNEQFF.

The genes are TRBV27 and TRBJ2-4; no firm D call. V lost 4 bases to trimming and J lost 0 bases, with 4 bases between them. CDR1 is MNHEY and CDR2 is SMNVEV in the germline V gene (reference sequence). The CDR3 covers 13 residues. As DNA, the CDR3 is TGTGCCAGCAGTTACGGAGCCAAAAACATTCAGTACTTC. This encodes CASSYGAKNIQYF.

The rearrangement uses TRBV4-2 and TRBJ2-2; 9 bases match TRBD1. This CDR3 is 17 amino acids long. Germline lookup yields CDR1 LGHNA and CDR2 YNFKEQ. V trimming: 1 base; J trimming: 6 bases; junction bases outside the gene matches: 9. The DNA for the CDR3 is TGTGCCAGCAGCCAAGCCCTGACAGGGGGTATTTCCGGGGAGCTGTTTTTT. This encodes CASSQALTGGISGELFF.

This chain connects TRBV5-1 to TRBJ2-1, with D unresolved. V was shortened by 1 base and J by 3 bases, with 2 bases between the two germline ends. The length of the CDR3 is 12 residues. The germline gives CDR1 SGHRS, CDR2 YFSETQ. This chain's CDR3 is CASSLNYNEQFF. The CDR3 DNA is TGCGCCAGCAGCTTGAACTACAATGAGCAGTTCTTC.

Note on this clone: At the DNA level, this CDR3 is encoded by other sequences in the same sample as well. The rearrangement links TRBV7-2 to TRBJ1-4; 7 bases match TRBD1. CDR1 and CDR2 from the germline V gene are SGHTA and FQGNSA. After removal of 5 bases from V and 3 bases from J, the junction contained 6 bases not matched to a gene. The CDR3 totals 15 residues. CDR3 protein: CASSGQTGPNEKLFF. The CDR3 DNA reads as TGTGCCAGCAGCGGCCAGACAGGGCCTAATGAAAAACTGTTTTTT.

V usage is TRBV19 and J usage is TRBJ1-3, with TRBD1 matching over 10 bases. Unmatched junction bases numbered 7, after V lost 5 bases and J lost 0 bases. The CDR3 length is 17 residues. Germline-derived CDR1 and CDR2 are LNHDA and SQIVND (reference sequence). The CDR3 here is CASSFSGTGVSGNTIYF. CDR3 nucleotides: TGTGCCAGTAGTTTCTCCGGGACAGGGGTCTCTGGAAACACCATATATTTT.

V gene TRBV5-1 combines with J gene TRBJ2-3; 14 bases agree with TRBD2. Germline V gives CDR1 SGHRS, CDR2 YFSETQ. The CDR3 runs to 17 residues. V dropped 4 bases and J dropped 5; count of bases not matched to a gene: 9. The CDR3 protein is CASSVRLAGGLRDTQYF. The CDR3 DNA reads TGCGCCAGCAGCGTACGACTAGCGGGGGGGCTAAGAGATACGCAGTATTTT.

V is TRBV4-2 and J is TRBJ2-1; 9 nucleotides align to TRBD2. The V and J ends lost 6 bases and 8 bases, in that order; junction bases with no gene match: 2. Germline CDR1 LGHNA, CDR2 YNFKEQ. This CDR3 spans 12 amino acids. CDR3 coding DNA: TGTGCCAGCAGGGGACTAGCAGATGAGCAGTTCTTC. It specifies CASRGLADEQFF.

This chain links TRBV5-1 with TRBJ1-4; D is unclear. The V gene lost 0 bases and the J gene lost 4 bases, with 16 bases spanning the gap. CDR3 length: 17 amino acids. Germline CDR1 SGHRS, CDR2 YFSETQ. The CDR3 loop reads CASSLGIYRGFNEKLFF. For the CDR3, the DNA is TGCGCCAGCAGCTTGGGGATATACAGAGGGTTTAATGAAAAACTGTTTTTT.

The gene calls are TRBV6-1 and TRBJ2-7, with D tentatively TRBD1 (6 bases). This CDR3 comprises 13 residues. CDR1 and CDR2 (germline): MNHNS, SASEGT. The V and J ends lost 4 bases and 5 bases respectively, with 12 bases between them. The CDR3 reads CASSGQGSDEQYF. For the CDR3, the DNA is TGTGCCAGCAGTGGGCAGGGGAGCGACGAGCAGTACTTC.

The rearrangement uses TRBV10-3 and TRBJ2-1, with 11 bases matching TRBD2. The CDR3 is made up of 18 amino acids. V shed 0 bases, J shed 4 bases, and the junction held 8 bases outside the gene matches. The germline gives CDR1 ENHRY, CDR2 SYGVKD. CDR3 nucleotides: TGTGCCATCAGTGAGTCTGGTAGGACTAGCGGGCGTTACAATGAGCAGTTCTTC. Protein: CAISESGRTSGRYNEQFF.

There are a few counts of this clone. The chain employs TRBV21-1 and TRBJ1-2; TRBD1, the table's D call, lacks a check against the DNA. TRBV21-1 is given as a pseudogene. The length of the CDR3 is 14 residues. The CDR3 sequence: CASSNPHRTGGYTF. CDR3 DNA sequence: TGTGCCAGCAGCAACCCTCATAGAACAGGAGGCTACACCTTC.

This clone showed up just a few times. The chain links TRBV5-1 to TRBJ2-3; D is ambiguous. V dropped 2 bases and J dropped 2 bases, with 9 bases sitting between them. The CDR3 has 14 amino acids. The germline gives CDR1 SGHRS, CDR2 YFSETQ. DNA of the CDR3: TGCGCCAGCAGCTTTTCAGAATCCACAGATACGCAGTATTTT. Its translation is CASSFSESTDTQYF.

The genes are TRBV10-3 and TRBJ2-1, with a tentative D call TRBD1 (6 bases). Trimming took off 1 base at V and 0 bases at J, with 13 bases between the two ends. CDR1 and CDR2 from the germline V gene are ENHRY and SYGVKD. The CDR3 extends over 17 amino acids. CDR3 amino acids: CAISEWETGSSYNEQFF. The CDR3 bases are TGTGCCATCAGTGAGTGGGAGACAGGAAGCTCCTACAATGAGCAGTTCTTC.

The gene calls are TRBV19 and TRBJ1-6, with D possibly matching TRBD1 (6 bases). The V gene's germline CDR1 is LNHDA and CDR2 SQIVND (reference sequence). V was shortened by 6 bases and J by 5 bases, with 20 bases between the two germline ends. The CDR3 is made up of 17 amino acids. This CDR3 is CASSRIGGAGDNSPLHF. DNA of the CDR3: TGTGCCAGTAGCCGAATCGGAGGGGCAGGGGATAATTCACCCCTCCACTTT.

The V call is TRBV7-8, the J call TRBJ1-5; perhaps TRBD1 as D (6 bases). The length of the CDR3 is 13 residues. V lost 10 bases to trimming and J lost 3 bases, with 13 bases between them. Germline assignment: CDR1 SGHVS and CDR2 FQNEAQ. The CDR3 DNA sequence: TGTGCCACCGCGGACAGCTACAATCAGCCCCAGCATTTT. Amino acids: CATADSYNQPQHF.

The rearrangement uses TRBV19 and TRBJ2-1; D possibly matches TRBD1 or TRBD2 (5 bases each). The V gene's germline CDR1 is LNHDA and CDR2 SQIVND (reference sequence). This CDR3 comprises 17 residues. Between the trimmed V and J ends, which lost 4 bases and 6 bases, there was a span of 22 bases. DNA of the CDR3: TGTGCCAGTAGTAGGGGGACCTTTGGGAAGGGGTTCAATGAGCAGTTCTTC. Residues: CASSRGTFGKGFNEQFF.

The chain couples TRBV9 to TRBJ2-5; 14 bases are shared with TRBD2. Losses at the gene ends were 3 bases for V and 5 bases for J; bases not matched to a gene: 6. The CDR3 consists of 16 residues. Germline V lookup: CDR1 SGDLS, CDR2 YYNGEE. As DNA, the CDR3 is TGTGCCAGCAGCGCGGGGACTAGCGGGAGAGGGGAGACCCAGTACTTC. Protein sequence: CASSAGTSGRGETQYF.